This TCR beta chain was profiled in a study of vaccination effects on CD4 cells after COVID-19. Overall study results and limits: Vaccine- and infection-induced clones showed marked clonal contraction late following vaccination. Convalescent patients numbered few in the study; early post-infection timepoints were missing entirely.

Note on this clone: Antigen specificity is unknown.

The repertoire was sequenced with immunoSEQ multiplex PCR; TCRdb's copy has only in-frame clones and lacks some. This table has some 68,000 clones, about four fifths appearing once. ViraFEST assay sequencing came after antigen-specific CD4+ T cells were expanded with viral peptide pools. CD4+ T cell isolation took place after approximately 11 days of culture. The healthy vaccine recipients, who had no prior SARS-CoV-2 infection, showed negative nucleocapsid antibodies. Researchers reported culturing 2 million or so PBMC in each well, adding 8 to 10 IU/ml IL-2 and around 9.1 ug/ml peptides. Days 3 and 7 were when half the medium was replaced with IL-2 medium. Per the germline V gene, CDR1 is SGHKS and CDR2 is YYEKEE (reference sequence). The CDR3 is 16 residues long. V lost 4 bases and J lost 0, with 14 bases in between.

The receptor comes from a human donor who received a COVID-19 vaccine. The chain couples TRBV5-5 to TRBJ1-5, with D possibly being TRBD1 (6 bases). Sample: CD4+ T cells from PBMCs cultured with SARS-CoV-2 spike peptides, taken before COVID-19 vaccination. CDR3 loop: CASSTRTDYSNQPQHF. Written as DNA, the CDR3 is TGTGCCAGCAGCACCCGGACAGACTATAGCAATCAGCCCCAGCATTTT.